This T cell receptor beta chain was sequenced for a study of blood T cell repertoires in COVID-19. In the source study's methods: Estimation of nucleated cell counts relied on the amplification of reference gene primers. Repertoires were generated with immunoSEQ multiplex PCR, while TCRdb's copy carries only in-frame clones and drops some. V, J and clone size are taken as reported in that table, and D and trimming were inferred from the DNA itself. This sample carries around 340,000 clones, approximately 89% of them seen once, and the ten largest clones take approximately 4.1%. V was cut by 6 bases and J by 6 bases, with 14 bases left in between. This CDR3 region has 14 residues. CDR1 MNHEY and CDR2 SMNVEV come from the germline V gene (reference sequence).

The chain recombines TRBV27 with TRBJ1-4, with D maybe TRBD1 (6 bases). The TCR sequence derives from a woman aged 55-69 years with COVID-19, enrolled during active disease. Specimen: peripheral blood. CDR3 in amino acids: CASSPTGLYEKLFF. The DNA for the CDR3 is TGTGCCAGCAGCCCAACAGGGTTGTATGAAAAACTGTTTTTT.